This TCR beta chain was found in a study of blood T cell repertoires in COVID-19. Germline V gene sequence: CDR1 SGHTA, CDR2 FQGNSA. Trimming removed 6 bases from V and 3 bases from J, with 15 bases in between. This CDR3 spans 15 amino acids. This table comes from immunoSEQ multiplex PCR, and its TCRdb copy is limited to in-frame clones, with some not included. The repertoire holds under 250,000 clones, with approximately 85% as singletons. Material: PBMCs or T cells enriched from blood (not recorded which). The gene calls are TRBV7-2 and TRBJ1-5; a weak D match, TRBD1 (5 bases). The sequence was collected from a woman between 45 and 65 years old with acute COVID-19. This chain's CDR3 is CASRLTGGDNQPQHF. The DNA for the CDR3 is TGTGCCAGCAGGCTTACCGGGGGTGACAATCAGCCCCAGCATTTT.